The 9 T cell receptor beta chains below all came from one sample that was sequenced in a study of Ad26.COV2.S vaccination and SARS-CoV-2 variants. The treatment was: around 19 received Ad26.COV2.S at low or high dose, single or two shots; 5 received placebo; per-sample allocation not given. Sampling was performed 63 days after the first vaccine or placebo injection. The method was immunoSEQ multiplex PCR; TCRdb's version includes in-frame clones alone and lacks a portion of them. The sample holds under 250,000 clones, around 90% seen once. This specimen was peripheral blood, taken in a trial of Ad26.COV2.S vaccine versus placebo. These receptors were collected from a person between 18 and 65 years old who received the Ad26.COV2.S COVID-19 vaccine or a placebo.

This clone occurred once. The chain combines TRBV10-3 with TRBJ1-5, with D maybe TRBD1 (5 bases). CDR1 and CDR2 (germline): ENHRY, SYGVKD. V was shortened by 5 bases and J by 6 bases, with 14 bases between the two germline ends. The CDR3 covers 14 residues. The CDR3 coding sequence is TGTGCCATCAGTTCCAGGGTAGAGGCTCAGCCCCAGCATTTT. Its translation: CAISSRVEAQPQHF.

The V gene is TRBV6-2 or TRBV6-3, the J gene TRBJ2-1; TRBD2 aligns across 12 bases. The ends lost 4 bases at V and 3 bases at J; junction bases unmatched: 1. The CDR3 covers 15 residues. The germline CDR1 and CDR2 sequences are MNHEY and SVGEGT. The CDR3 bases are TGTGCCAGCAGTTGGGGACTAGCGGGCTACAATGAGCAGTTCTTC. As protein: CASSWGLAGYNEQFF.

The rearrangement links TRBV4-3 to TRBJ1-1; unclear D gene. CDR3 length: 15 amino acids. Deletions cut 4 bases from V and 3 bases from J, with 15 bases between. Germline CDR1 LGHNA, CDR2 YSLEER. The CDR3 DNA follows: TGCGCCAGCAGCCCTCAAGGCAGAGCCTACACTGAAGCTTTCTTT. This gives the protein CASSPQGRAYTEAFF.

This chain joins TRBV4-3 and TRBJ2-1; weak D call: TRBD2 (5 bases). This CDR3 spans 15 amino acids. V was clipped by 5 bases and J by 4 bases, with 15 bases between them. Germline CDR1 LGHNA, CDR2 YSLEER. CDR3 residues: CASSEAASRYNEQFF. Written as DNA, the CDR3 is TGCGCCAGCAGCGAGGCGGCTAGCCGATACAATGAGCAGTTCTTC.

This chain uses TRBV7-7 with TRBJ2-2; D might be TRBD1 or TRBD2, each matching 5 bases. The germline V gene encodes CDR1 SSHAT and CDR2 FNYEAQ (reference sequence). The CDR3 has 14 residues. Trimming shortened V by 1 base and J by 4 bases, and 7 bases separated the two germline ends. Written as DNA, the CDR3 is TGTGCCAGCAGCTTAGACGGGACCACCGGGGAGCTGTTTTTT. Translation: CASSLDGTTGELFF.

The CDR3 spells CALHRGLGEQYF. CDR3 DNA sequence: TGTGCCTTACACAGGGGGCTCGGCGAGCAGTACTTC. This chain uses TRBV30 with TRBJ2-7; 9 nucleotides align to TRBD1. This CDR3 has 12 amino acids. From germline, CDR1 is GTSNPN and CDR2 SVGIG (reference sequence). J gave up 6 bases and V 7 bases, and 7 bases lay outside the gene matches.

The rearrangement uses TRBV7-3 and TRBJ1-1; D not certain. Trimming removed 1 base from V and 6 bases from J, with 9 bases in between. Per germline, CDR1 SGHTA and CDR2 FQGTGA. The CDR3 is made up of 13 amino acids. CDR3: CASSLSEGSEAFF. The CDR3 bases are TGTGCCAGCAGCTTAAGTGAGGGCTCTGAAGCTTTCTTT.

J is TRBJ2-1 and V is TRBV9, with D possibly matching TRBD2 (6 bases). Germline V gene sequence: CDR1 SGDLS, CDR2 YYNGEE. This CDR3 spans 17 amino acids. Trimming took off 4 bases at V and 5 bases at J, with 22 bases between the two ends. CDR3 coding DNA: TGTGCCAGCAGCACTCGTCGGGGGACTGGCCCCGACAATGAGCAGTTCTTC. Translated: CASSTRRGTGPDNEQFF.

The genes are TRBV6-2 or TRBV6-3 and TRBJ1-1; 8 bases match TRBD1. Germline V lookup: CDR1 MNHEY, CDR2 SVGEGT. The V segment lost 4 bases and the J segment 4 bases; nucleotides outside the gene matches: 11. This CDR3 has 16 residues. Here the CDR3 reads CASSWGTGRWTTEAFF. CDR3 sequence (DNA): TGTGCCAGCAGTTGGGGGACAGGACGTTGGACCACTGAAGCTTTCTTT.